This T cell receptor (beta chain) was captured by sequencing in a study of spatial heterogeneity in lung cancer. Study overall: TCR and UMI combinations that were unique each appeared, on average, more than ten times in raw reads.

The sample's time point: sample taken at primary tumor resection. The cohort: approximately 66 early-stage, untreated non-small cell lung cancer patients. From tumor, nontumor lung or frozen PBMC, whole RNA was taken unsorted for sequencing. With 5 bases removed from V and 2 bases from J, the gap between germline ends came to 9 bases. From germline, CDR1 is SGHNT and CDR2 YENEEA. The CDR3 is made up of 13 amino acids. This clonotype was counted a few times. Antigen: not known. Overall study results and limits: Ubiquitous expanded tumor TCRs appeared in blood more at resection than follow-up.

TCRdb analysed the 5' RACE reads with MiXCR anew, one entry per CDR3 protein. The sample yields roughly 40,000 distinct CDR3 sequences, under 7.5% seen once. Specimen: PBMCs, collected at surgery. This sequence was found in a female donor with early-stage non-small cell lung cancer. The gene calls are TRBV11-3 and TRBJ2-5, with D uncertain. The DNA of the CDR3 is TGTGCCAGCAGCCCCAAGAGTCAAGAGACCCAGTACTTC. It translates to CASSPKSQETQYF.